This T cell receptor beta chain is from a study of T cell repertoires in cytomegalovirus infection. As for the study in general: Matching HLA type and CMV infection were both indicated by public TCR beta signatures. Regarding the study as a whole: Summed public TCR beta family frequency identified CMV carriers bearing the relevant HLA. The study found HLA-C-restricted CMV-specific TCR beta clonotypes dominating the ex vivo response.

Via MiXCR, TCRdb re-called the reads, giving one row per CDR3 protein. Of 200,000 to 300,000 distinct CDR3 sequences listed, 9% to 15% are singletons. The CDR3 sequence is 15 residues long. Trimming cost V 8 bases and J 4 bases, with 20 bases left between them. The germline gives CDR1 MNHNS, CDR2 SASEGT. This clonotype has more than one count but fewer than ten. Its cognate antigen is unknown. Sequences were obtained from PBMCs. J is TRBJ1-2 and V is TRBV6-1; a possible D gene is TRBD1 (6 bases). This sequence was found in a human donor in good health (CMV status not recorded). Some clones in this sample may be carry-over from other donors' samples. As DNA, the CDR3 is TGTGCCAGCTTAGACGGGACAACATCACTCTATGGCTACACCTTC. This translates into CASLDGTTSLYGYTF.